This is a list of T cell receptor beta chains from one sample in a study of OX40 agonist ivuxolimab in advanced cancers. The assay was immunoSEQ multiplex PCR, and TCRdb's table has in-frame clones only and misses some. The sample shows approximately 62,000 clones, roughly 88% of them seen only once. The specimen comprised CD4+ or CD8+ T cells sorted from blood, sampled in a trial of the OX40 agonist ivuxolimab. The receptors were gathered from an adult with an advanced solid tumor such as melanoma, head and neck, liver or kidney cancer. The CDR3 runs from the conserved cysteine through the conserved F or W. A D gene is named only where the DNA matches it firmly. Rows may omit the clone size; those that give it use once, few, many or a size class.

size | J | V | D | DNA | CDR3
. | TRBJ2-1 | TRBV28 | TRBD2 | TGTGCCAGCATAGAGAGCGGGGCCGTCTCCTACAATGAGCAGTTCTTC | CASIESGAVSYNEQFF
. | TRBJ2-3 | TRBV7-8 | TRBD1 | TGTGCCAGCAGCAACCGGGACAGGGGGCAAGATACGCAGTATTTT | CASSNRDRGQDTQYF
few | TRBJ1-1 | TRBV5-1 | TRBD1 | TGCGCCAGCAGATTACAGGGGTTGAACACTGAAGCTTTCTTT | CASRLQGLNTEAFF
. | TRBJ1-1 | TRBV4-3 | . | TGCGCCAGCAGCTTTGATATGGGGGTAAGGGCCACTGAAGCTTTCTTT | CASSFDMGVRATEAFF
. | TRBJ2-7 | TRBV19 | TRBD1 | TGTGCCAGTAGTATAGGGGGGACAGCCAAGGGGTACGAGCAGTACTTC | CASSIGGTAKGYEQYF
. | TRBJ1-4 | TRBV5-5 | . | TGTGCCAGCAGCTTGGGAGTCGGACGTAATGAAAAACTGTTTTTT | CASSLGVGRNEKLFF
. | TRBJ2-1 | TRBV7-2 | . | TGTGCCAGCAGCCCGATGAGCTCCTACAATGAGCAGTTCTTC | CASSPMSSYNEQFF
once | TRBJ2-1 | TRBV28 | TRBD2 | TGTGCCAGTCGGACTAGCGGGAGCGATGAGCAGTTCTTC | CASRTSGSDEQFF
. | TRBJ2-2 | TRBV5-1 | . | TGCGCCAGCAGAAAGTGGCAGGGGAACACCGGGGAGCTGTTTTTT | CASRKWQGNTGELFF
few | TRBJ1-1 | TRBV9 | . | TGTGCCAGCAGCGTGAGGTTTAACACTGAAGCTTTCTTT | CASSVRFNTEAFF
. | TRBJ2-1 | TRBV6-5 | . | TGTGCCAGCAGTCCCCAGACAGGATCCTACAATGAGCAGTTCTTC | CASSPQTGSYNEQFF
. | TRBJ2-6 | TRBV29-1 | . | TGCAGCGTTGGCAGGGGAAGCTCTGGGGCCAACGTCCTGACTTTC | CSVGRGSSGANVLTF
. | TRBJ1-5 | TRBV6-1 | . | TGTGCCAGCAGTGAAGCGGGCAGGGGAGGCAATCAGCCCCAGCATTTT | CASSEAGRGGNQPQHF
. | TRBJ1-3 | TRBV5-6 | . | TGTGCCAGCAGCGGGGGGATAACCATATATTTT | CASSGGITIYF
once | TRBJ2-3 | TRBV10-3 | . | TGTGCCATCAGCAGAAGCACAGATACGCAGTATTTT | CAISRSTDTQYF